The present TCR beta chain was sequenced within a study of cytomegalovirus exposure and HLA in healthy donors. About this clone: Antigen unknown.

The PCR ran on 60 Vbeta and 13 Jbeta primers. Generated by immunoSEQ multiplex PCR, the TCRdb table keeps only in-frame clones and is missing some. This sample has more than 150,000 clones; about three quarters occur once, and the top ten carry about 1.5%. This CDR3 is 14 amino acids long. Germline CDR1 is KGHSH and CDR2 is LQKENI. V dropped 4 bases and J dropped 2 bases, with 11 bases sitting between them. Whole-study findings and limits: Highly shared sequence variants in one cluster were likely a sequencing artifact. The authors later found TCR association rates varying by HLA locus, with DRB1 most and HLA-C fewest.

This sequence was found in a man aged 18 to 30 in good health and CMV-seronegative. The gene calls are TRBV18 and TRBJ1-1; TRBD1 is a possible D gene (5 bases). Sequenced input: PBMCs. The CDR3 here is CASSQQEPNTEAFF. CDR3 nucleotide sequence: TGTGCCAGCTCACAACAGGAGCCAAACACTGAAGCTTTCTTT.